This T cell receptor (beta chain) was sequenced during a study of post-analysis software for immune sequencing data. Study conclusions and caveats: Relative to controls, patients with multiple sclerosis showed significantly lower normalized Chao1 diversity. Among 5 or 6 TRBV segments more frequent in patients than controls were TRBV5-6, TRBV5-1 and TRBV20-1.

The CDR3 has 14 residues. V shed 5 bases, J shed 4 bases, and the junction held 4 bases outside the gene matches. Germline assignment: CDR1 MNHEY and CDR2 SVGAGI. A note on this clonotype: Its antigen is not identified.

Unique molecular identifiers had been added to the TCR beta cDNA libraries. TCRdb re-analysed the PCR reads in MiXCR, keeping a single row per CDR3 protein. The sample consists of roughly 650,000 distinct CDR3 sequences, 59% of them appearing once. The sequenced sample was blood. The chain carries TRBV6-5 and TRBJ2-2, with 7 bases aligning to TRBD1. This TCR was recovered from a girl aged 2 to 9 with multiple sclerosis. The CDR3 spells CASSPGQITGELFF. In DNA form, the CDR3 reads TGTGCCAGCAGTCCGGGACAGATCACCGGGGAGCTGTTTTTT.